Below, 11 T cell receptor beta chains from the same sample are listed, as sequenced in a study of T cells in Graves' hyperthyroidism and ophthalmopathy. Researchers took RNA transcripts and amplified the TCR beta CDR3 regions from them. Carried out on the TCR CDR3, a first-round RT-PCR used the HTBI primer set. TCRdb ran MiXCR on the multiplex PCR reads and lists one entry per CDR3 protein. The data show approximately 530,000 distinct CDR3 sequences, 15% to 20% seen once. The specimen was blood. These receptor sequences come from a man in his forties or fifties with Graves' ophthalmopathy.

The V call is TRBV7-9, the J call TRBJ2-5; tentative D call: TRBD2 (6 bases). CDR1 and CDR2 (germline): SEHNR, FQNEAQ (reference sequence). The CDR3 is 15 residues long. V was clipped by 5 bases and J by 2 bases, with 15 bases between them. The CDR3 coding sequence is TGTGCCAGCAGCGCGCTGATAGCGGAACAAGAGACCCAGTACTTC. Amino acid sequence: CASSALIAEQETQYF.

The sample holds a few counts of this clonotype. The chain links TRBV12-3 or TRBV12-4 to TRBJ2-2; possible D gene TRBD2, 5 bases. The CDR3 loop spans 13 amino acids. Trimming removed 8 bases from V and 1 base from J, with 8 bases in between. The CDR3 bases are TGTGCCAGCGTGGGAGAGAACACCGGGGAGCTGTTTTTT. Translation gives CASVGENTGELFF.

Ten or more counts support this clonotype. The chain combines TRBV28 with TRBJ2-1; D might be TRBD1 (5 bases). Germline V CDR1 and CDR2: MDHEN, SYDVKM. V shed 7 bases and J shed 6 bases, with 16 bases lying between them. The CDR3 sequence is 14 residues long. Here the CDR3 DNA reads TGTGCCAGCATCTCTCTGGGGCCACGCAATGAGCAGTTCTTC. It codes for CASISLGPRNEQFF. The entire variable domain, with the rest obtained from reference TRBV28 and TRBJ2-1, is as follows: DVKVTQSSRYLVKRTGEKVFLECVQDMDHENMFWYRQDPGLGLRLIYFSYDVKMKEKGDIPEGYSVSREKKERFSLILESASTNQTSMYLCASISLGPRNEQFFGPGTRLTVL.

This clonotype was seen many times. This chain connects TRBV2 to TRBJ1-1; D gene uncertain. Germline CDR1 and CDR2: SNHLY and FYNNEI. The CDR3 totals 12 residues. Trimming pared 4 bases from V and 1 base from J, leaving 4 bases between. CDR3 in amino acids: CASSGENTEAFF. CDR3 coding DNA: TGTGCCAGCAGTGGAGAGAACACTGAAGCTTTCTTT.

This clonotype was counted many times. Germline is not matched at one junction end, which may reflect a read error. V is TRBV5-1 and J is TRBJ2-1; D not certain. Looked up from germline, CDR1 is SGHRS and CDR2 is YFSETQ. The CDR3 covers 15 residues. For the CDR3, the DNA is TGTGCCAGCAGCTTAGATGGCAGCTCCTACAATGAGCAGTTCTTC. Translated, it gives CASSLDGSSYNEQFF.

The chain combines TRBV4-3 with TRBJ1-4; 11 bases align to TRBD1. The germline V gene encodes CDR1 LGHNA and CDR2 YSLEER. The ends lost 1 base at V and 8 bases at J; junction bases unmatched: 6. The CDR3 has 16 amino acids. The CDR3 loop is CASSQGDRGIEEKLFF. The CDR3 DNA reads TGCGCCAGCAGCCAAGGGGACAGGGGGATAGAGGAAAAACTGTTTTTT.

The chain has TRBV15 and TRBJ2-3; D is ambiguous. CDR1 is LNHNV and CDR2 is YYDKDF in the germline V gene (reference sequence). Trimming took off 0 bases at V and 2 bases at J, with 12 bases between the two ends. This CDR3 spans 16 amino acids. The CDR3 region has the DNA TGTGCCACCAGCAGAGATTTCAACAGCCACACAGATACGCAGTATTTT. Amino acid sequence: CATSRDFNSHTDTQYF. The full variable domain, with the rest looked up from reference TRBV15 and TRBJ2-3, is DAMVIQNPRYQVTQFGKPVTLSCSQTLNHNVMYWYQQKSSQAPKLLFHYYDKDFNNEADTPDNFQSRRPNTSFCFLDIRSPGLGDTAMYLCATSRDFNSHTDTQYFGPGTRLTVL.

Only a few counts were recorded for this clonotype. V gene TRBV7-2 combines with J gene TRBJ1-1, with 9 bases that match TRBD1. V lost 4 bases and J lost 5; bases outside the gene matches: 17. Germline lookup yields CDR1 SGHTA and CDR2 FQGNSA. The CDR3 runs 18 residues. DNA for the CDR3: TGTGCCAGCAGCTCGCCTCAACCGGGACAGGGAAGAGGGACTGAAGCTTTCTTT. Its translation: CASSSPQPGQGRGTEAFF.

The chain combines TRBV20-1 with TRBJ2-3; D may be TRBD2 (6 bases). The CDR3 loop spans 13 amino acids. Germline CDR1 is DFQATT and CDR2 is SNEGSKA (reference sequence). The V and J ends lost 5 bases and 1 base respectively, with 10 bases between them. The CDR3 loop is CSARLVRTDTQYF. CDR3 nucleotides: TGCAGTGCTCGACTAGTTCGCACAGATACGCAGTATTTT.

This clonotype was found many times. V usage is TRBV2 and J usage is TRBJ1-4; D might be TRBD1 (6 bases). The CDR3 extends over 14 amino acids. CDR1 is SNHLY, CDR2 FYNNEI, per germline. Trimming shortened V by 5 bases and J by 7 bases, and 14 bases separated the two germline ends. The CDR3 nucleotides read TGTGCCAGCAGTACAGGGCGAGTTGCTGAAAAACTGTTTTTT. Translated, it gives CASSTGRVAEKLFF.

The table lists this clonotype with a few counts. The chain links TRBV5-5 to TRBJ1-3; no reliable D call. V was cut by 4 bases and J by 0 bases, with 11 bases left in between. CDR1 SGHKS and CDR2 YYEKEE come from the germline V gene (reference sequence). The CDR3 has 15 residues. This chain's CDR3 is CASSREISSGNTIYF. The DNA of the CDR3 is TGTGCCAGCAGCCGGGAGATTAGCTCTGGAAACACCATATATTTT. Looking up the rest from reference TRBV5-5 and TRBJ1-3 gives the full variable domain: DAGVTQSPTHLIKTRGQQVTLRCSPISGHKSVSWYQQVLGQGPQFIFQYYEKEERGRGNFPDRFSARQFPNYSSELNVNALLLGDSALYLCASSREISSGNTIYFGEGSWLTVV.